These T cell receptor beta chains were read from a single sample in a study of blood T cell repertoires in COVID-19. Repertoires were generated with immunoSEQ multiplex PCR, while TCRdb's copy carries only in-frame clones and drops some. The repertoire holds some 200,000 clones, around 83% seen once, with about 5.7% in the top ten. Sequencing was carried out using peripheral blood. The receptors shown here come from a woman aged 40-49 years with acute or convalescent COVID-19. The CDR3 runs from the conserved cysteine through the conserved F or W. A D gene is named only where the DNA matches it firmly. Clone size is given for some rows only: seen once, a few or many times, or a class if the clone is expanded.

V gene: TRBV2; D gene: TRBD2; clone size: -; J gene: TRBJ2-1; CDR3 protein: CASRDASGGAWNEQFF; CDR3 DNA: TGTGCCAGCAGAGACGCGAGCGGGGGGGCCTGGAATGAGCAGTTCTTC
V gene: TRBV28; D gene: -; clone size: once; J gene: TRBJ2-7; CDR3 protein: CASSLPGNYEQYF; CDR3 DNA: TGTGCCAGCAGTTTACCGGGGAACTACGAGCAGTACTTC
V gene: TRBV24-1; D gene: TRBD2; clone size: -; J gene: TRBJ2-1; CDR3 protein: CATSSSGRPQQFF; CDR3 DNA: TGTGCCACCAGTTCTAGCGGGAGGCCTCAGCAGTTCTTC
V gene: TRBV5-5; D gene: -; clone size: few; J gene: TRBJ2-3; CDR3 protein: CASSVKYTSQHKRGDTQYF; CDR3 DNA: TGTGCCAGCAGCGTAAAATACACGTCCCAGCATAAGAGAGGAGATACGCAGTATTTT
V gene: TRBV6-1; D gene: TRBD1; clone size: -; J gene: TRBJ1-1; CDR3 protein: CASSEQARGPTEAFF; CDR3 DNA: TGTGCCAGCAGTGAACAGGCCAGGGGGCCTACTGAAGCTTTCTTT
V gene: TRBV27; D gene: TRBD2; clone size: -; J gene: TRBJ2-7; CDR3 protein: CASTPRLGLAGVKQYF; CDR3 DNA: TGTGCCAGCACGCCAAGACTGGGACTAGCGGGAGTCAAGCAGTACTTC
V gene: TRBV18; D gene: -; clone size: many; J gene: TRBJ2-7; CDR3 protein: CASSPVAGVSEQYF; CDR3 DNA: TGTGCCAGCTCACCAGTGGCAGGGGTGAGCGAGCAGTACTTC
V gene: TRBV9; D gene: -; clone size: -; J gene: TRBJ2-4; CDR3 protein: CASSPLRGSVAIQYF; CDR3 DNA: TGTGCCAGCAGCCCTCTACGGGGGTCAGTCGCCATTCAGTACTTC
V gene: TRBV2; D gene: TRBD1; clone size: -; J gene: TRBJ1-6; CDR3 protein: CASSRTGNQSPLHF; CDR3 DNA: TGTGCCAGCAGCCGGACAGGGAACCAATCACCCCTCCACTTT
V gene: TRBV27; D gene: -; clone size: -; J gene: TRBJ2-3; CDR3 protein: CASSLLQGSDTQYF; CDR3 DNA: TGTGCCAGCAGTTTACTCCAGGGTTCAGATACGCAGTATTTT
V gene: TRBV12-3/TRBV12-4; D gene: TRBD1; clone size: -; J gene: TRBJ2-7; CDR3 protein: CASSLGRGREQYF; CDR3 DNA: TGTGCCAGCAGTTTGGGCAGGGGGCGCGAGCAGTACTTC
V gene: TRBV29-1; D gene: TRBD1; clone size: -; J gene: TRBJ1-2; CDR3 protein: CSAATGVGYGYTF; CDR3 DNA: TGCAGCGCCGCGACAGGGGTGGGCTATGGCTACACCTTC
V gene: TRBV10-1; D gene: TRBD2; clone size: -; J gene: TRBJ2-1; CDR3 protein: CASSDGTSRVNEQFF; CDR3 DNA: TGCGCCAGCAGTGATGGGACTAGCCGCGTAAATGAGCAGTTCTTC
V gene: TRBV30; D gene: TRBD1; clone size: -; J gene: TRBJ1-5; CDR3 protein: CAWRTGSNQPQHF; CDR3 DNA: TGTGCCTGGAGGACAGGGAGCAATCAGCCCCAGCATTTT
V gene: TRBV5-1; D gene: TRBD1; clone size: -; J gene: TRBJ1-5; CDR3 protein: CASSPGTGNQPQHF; CDR3 DNA: TGCGCCAGCAGCCCCGGGACAGGGAATCAGCCCCAGCATTTT
V gene: TRBV21-1; D gene: -; clone size: -; J gene: TRBJ2-4; CDR3 protein: CASTLVPGQGWNKNIQYF; CDR3 DNA: TGTGCCAGCACCCTTGTCCCGGGACAGGGTTGGAACAAAAACATTCAGTACTTC
V gene: TRBV28; D gene: TRBD1; clone size: -; J gene: TRBJ2-1; CDR3 protein: CASGGRTGDEQFF; CDR3 DNA: TGTGCCAGCGGAGGAAGGACAGGGGATGAGCAGTTCTTC
V gene: TRBV28; D gene: -; clone size: -; J gene: TRBJ1-4; CDR3 protein: CASSGRGGTNEKLFF; CDR3 DNA: TGTGCCAGCAGCGGCAGGGGTGGCACTAATGAAAAACTGTTTTTT
V gene: TRBV21-1; D gene: -; clone size: -; J gene: TRBJ2-3; CDR3 protein: CASSQRGGQVLTDTQYF; CDR3 DNA: TGTGCCAGCAGCCAGAGAGGGGGACAGGTGTTGACAGATACGCAGTATTTT
V gene: TRBV9; D gene: TRBD1; clone size: -; J gene: TRBJ1-1; CDR3 protein: CASSVTSTGWITEAFF; CDR3 DNA: TGTGCCAGCAGCGTAACGTCGACAGGGTGGATAACTGAAGCTTTCTTT
V gene: TRBV7-2; D gene: TRBD2; clone size: -; J gene: TRBJ2-1; CDR3 protein: CASSPGLALDEQFF; CDR3 DNA: TGTGCCAGCAGCCCGGGACTAGCGTTGGATGAGCAGTTCTTC
V gene: TRBV9; D gene: -; clone size: few; J gene: TRBJ2-3; CDR3 protein: CASSVEGGRVPTDTQYF; CDR3 DNA: TGTGCCAGCAGCGTAGAAGGGGGGAGGGTTCCCACAGATACGCAGTATTTT